The rows below give T cell receptor beta chains drawn from one sample of a study of neurological immune-mediated disorders. TCRdb ran MiXCR on the 5' RACE reads and lists one entry per CDR3 protein. The sample shows approximately 49,000 distinct CDR3 sequences, 9% to 10% of them seen only once. Input material: PBMCs. The source is a woman in her forties in good health. Both conserved end residues are trimmed from each CDR3. Expanded clones are given a class, and other clones once, few, many or no size at all.

size,length,J,V,CDR3
many,14,TRBJ1-2,TRBV5-1,ASSWRADRVNYGYT
many,11,TRBJ2-7,TRBV5-6,ASSRVDRYEQY
many,15,TRBJ1-5,TRBV7-2,ASSLEQGARGNQPQH
many,9,TRBJ1-3,TRBV20-1,SADSGNTIY
many,12,TRBJ2-7,TRBV5-1,ASSPRDRSYEQY
NA,13,TRBJ1-2,TRBV18,ASSPDSDLNYGYT
many,14,TRBJ2-7,TRBV20-1,SAPSLTGPQSYEQY
many,12,TRBJ2-5,TRBV10-3,AISEPGQGQTQY
many,11,TRBJ2-7,TRBV5-1,ASSLAQTYEQY
NA,12,TRBJ2-7,TRBV7-2,ASSLEARGYEQY
many,12,TRBJ2-5,TRBV5-1,ASSLGRGQETQY
many,11,TRBJ1-1,TRBV6-1,ASSVQGNPEAF
many,12,TRBJ1-2,TRBV29-1,SVTMRPNTYGYT
many,11,TRBJ2-5,TRBV5-1,ASSAGQGETQY
NA,12,TRBJ2-1,TRBV27,ASSSSGAGIEQF
many,13,TRBJ2-1,TRBV7-3,ASSLGGQRRNEQF
few,13,TRBJ1-2,TRBV3-1,ASSRRQGARYGYT
many,15,TRBJ2-1,TRBV7-9,ASSTTGGGLYYNEQF
few,14,TRBJ1-2,TRBV20-1,SARDRGYSDLYGYT
many,11,TRBJ1-3,TRBV7-2,ASSPQYGNTIY
many,10,TRBJ2-7,TRBV5-1,ASSSGDYEQY
many,12,TRBJ2-2,TRBV10-1,ASRRDSHTGELF
NA,14,TRBJ1-1,TRBV6-1,ASRPPIGRRNTEAF
many,10,TRBJ2-7,TRBV7-9,ASSLDRGVEY
many,12,TRBJ1-2,TRBV10-3,AISGDPKSDGYT
many,12,TRBJ1-2,TRBV20-1,SARALDREYGYT
many,11,TRBJ2-7,TRBV20-1,SGSKSADYEQY
many,12,TRBJ2-7,TRBV29-1,SVERAGSSYEQY
NA,12,TRBJ2-1,TRBV5-1,ASSDSGRINEQF
many,11,TRBJ1-5,TRBV6-6,ASSPRVDQPQH
many,12,TRBJ2-1,TRBV12-3/TRBV12-4,ASSLWGPYNEQF
many,13,TRBJ1-1,TRBV20-1,SARRGGRKNTEAF
many,15,TRBJ1-3,TRBV4-3,ASSQDLQAGGRNTIY
many,12,TRBJ2-7,TRBV11-2,ASSFDPAGYEQY
many,14,TRBJ2-5,TRBV4-3,ASSQAPGGPGETQY
many,14,TRBJ1-3,TRBV28,ASSLRGQVSGNTIY
many,12,TRBJ1-1,TRBV20-1,SASKGGPKTEAF
many,13,TRBJ2-1,TRBV5-1,ASSLDLAVGGEQF
many,12,TRBJ1-2,TRBV12-3/TRBV12-4,ASSLNRGHYGYT
few,10,TRBJ2-5,TRBV2,ASSTPLETQY